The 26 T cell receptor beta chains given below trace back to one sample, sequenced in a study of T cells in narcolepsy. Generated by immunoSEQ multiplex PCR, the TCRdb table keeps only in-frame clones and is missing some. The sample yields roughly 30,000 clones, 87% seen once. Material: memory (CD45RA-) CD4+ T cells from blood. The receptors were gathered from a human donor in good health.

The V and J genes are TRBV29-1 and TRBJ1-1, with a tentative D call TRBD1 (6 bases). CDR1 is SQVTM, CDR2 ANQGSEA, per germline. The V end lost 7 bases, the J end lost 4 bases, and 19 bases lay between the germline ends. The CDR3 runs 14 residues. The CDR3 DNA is TGCAGCGCCCAACCGGGGGCAGGAAGCACTGAAGCTTTCTTT. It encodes CSAQPGAGSTEAFF.

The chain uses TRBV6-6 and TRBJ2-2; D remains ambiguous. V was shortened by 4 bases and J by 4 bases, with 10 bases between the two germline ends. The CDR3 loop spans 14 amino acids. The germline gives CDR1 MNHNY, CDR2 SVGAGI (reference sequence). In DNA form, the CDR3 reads TGTGCCAGCAGTTCCCTGGGCAGCACCGGGGAGCTGTTTTTT. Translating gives CASSSLGSTGELFF.

CDR3: CASTLLRPSRGAFF. DNA of the CDR3: TGTGCCAGCACCTTACTTCGACCTAGCCGCGGAGCTTTCTTT. This chain joins TRBV28 and TRBJ1-1, with unresolved D. The V gene lost 7 bases and the J gene lost 10 bases, with 22 bases spanning the gap. Germline V gene data show CDR1 as MDHEN and CDR2 as SYDVKM. This CDR3 is built from 14 residues.

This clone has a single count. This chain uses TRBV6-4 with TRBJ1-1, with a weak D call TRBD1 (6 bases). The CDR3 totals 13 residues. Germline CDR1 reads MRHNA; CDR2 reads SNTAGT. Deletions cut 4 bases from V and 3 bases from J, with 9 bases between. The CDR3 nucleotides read TGTGCCAGCAGTGCAAGGGGGGACACTGAAGCTTTCTTT. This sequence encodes CASSARGDTEAFF.

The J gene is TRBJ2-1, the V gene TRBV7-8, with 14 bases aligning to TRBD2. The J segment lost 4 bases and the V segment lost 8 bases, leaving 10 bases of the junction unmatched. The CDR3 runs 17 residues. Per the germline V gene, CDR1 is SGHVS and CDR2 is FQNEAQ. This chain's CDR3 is CASRGTSGRGAYNEQFF. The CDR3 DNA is TGTGCCAGCCGGGGGACTAGCGGGAGAGGGGCATACAATGAGCAGTTCTTC.

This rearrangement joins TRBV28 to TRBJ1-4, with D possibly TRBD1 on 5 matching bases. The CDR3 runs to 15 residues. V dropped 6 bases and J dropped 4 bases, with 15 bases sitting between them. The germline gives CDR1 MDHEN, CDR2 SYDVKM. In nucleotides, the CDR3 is TGTGCCAGCAGCCCTTCGCGGGGGGTTAATGAAAAACTGTTTTTT. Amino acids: CASSPSRGVNEKLFF.

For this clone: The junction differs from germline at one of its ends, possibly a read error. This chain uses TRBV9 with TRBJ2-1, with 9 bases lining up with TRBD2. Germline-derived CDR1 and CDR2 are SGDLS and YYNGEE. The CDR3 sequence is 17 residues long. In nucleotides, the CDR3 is TGTGCCCGCAGCCCCCGAGCGGGCGGGGGGGCGGGCAATGAGCAGTTCTTC. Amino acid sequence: CARSPRAGGGAGNEQFF.

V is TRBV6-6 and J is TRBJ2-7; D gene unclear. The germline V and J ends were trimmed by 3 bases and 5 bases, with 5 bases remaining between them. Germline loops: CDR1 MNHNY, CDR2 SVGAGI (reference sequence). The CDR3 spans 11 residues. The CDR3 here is CASSYQDEQYF. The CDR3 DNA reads TGTGCCAGCAGTTATCAGGACGAGCAGTACTTC.

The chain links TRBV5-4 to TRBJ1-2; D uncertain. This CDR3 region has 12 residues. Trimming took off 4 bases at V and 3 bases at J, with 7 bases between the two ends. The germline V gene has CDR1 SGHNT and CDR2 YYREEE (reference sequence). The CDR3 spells CASSADHYGYTF. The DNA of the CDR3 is TGTGCCAGCAGCGCGGACCACTATGGCTACACCTTC.

This CDR3 reads CASSLLGDREDEQYF. CDR3 DNA sequence: TGTGCCAGCAGCTTACTAGGGGACAGGGAAGACGAGCAGTACTTC. The chain combines TRBV7-2 with TRBJ2-7; 9 bases are shared with TRBD1. The length of the CDR3 is 15 residues. V lost 2 bases to trimming and J lost 5 bases; unmatched junction nucleotides: 7. Germline values: CDR1 SGHTA, CDR2 FQGNSA.

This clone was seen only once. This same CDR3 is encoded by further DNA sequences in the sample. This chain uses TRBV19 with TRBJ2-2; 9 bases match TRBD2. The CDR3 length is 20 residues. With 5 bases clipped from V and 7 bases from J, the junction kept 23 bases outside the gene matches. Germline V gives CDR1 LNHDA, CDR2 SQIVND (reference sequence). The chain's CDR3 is CASSAPDRTTTAGGNGELFF. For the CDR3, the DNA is TGTGCCAGTAGTGCGCCGGACAGGACGACGACTGCGGGAGGGAACGGGGAGCTGTTTTTT.

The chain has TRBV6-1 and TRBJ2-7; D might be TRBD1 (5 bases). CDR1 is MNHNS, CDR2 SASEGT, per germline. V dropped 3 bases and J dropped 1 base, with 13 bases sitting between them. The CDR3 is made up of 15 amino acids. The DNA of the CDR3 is TGTGCCAGCAGTGATCGGGCAGGGCTGTCCTACGAGCAGTACTTC. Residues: CASSDRAGLSYEQYF.

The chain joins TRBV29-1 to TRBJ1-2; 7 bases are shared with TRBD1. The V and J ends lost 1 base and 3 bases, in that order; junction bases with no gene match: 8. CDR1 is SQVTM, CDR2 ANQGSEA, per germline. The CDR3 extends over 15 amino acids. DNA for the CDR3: TGCAGCGTTGAAGGGGGCCCAGGGGGGGACTATGGCTACACCTTC. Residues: CSVEGGPGGDYGYTF.

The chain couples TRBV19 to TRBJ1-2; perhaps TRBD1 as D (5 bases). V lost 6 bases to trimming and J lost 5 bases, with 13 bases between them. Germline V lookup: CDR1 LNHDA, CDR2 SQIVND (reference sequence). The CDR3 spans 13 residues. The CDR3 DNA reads TGTGCCAGTAGCGGGGCCATGGGGTATGGCTACACCTTC. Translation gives CASSGAMGYGYTF. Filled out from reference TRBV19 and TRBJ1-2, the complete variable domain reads DGGITQSPKYLFRKEGQNVTLSCEQNLNHDAMYWYRQDPGQGLRLIYYSQIVNDFQKGDIAEGYSVSREKKESFPLTVTSAQKNPTAFYLCASSGAMGYGYTFGSGTRLTVV.

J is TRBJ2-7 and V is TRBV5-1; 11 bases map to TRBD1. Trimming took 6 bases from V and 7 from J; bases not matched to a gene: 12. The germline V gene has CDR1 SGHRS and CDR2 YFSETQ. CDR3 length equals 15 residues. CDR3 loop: CASTPPGQGAEEQYF. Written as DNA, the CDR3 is TGCGCCAGCACCCCCCCCGGACAGGGGGCGGAAGAGCAGTACTTC.

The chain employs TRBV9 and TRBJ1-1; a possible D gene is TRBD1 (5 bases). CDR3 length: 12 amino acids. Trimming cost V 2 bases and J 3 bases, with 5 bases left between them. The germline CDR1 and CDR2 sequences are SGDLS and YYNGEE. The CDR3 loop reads CASSVGDTEAFF. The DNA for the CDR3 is TGTGCCAGCAGCGTGGGGGACACTGAAGCTTTCTTT.

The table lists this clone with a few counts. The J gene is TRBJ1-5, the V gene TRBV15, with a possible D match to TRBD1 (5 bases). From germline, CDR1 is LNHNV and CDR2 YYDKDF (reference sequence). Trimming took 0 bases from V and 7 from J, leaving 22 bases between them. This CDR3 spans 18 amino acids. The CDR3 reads CATSREGPGGVFGQPQHF. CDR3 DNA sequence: TGTGCCACCAGCAGAGAAGGGCCGGGAGGGGTATTCGGGCAGCCCCAGCATTTT.

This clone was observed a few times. The CDR3 DNA reads as TGCGCCAGCAGCTTGAGAGGGGGAGCGGGAGGGCCCGGTGTGACAGATACGCAGTATTTT. This encodes CASSLRGGAGGPGVTDTQYF. The V and J genes are TRBV5-1 and TRBJ2-3, with 10 nucleotides matching TRBD2. Germline loops: CDR1 SGHRS, CDR2 YFSETQ. The ends lost 1 base at V and 3 bases at J; junction bases unmatched: 17. This CDR3 spans 20 amino acids. Filled out from reference TRBV5-1 and TRBJ2-3, the complete variable domain reads KAGVTQTPRYLIKTRGQQVTLSCSPISGHRSVSWYQQTPGQGLQFLFEYFSETQRNKGNFPGRFSGRQFSNSRSEMNVSTLELGDSALYLCASSLRGGAGGPGVTDTQYFGPGTRLTVL.

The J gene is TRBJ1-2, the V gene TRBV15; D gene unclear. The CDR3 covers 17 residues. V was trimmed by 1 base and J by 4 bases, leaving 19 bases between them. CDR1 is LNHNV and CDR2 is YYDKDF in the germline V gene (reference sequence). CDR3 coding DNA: TGTGCCACCAGCAGAGGTGAGGGCGCGGTTGGATCCTATGGCTACACCTTC. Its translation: CATSRGEGAVGSYGYTF.

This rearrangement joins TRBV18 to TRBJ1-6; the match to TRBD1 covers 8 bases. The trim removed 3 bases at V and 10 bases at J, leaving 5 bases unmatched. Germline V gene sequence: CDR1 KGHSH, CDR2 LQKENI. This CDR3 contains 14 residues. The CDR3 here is CASSPGQGNSPLHF. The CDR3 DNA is TGTGCCAGCTCACCCGGACAGGGTAACTCACCCCTCCACTTT.

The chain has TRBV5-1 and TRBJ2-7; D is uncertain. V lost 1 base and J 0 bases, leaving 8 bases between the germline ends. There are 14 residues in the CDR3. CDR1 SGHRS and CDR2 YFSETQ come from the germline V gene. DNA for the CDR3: TGCGCCAGCAGCTTGTTGTCCCACTCCTACGAGCAGTACTTC. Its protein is CASSLLSHSYEQYF.

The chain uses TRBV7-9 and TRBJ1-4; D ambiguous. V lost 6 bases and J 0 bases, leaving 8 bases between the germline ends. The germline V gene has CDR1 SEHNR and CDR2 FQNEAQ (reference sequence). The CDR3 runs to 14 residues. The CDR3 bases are TGTGCCAGCAGTTCCTACGCAACTAATGAAAAACTGTTTTTT. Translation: CASSSYATNEKLFF.

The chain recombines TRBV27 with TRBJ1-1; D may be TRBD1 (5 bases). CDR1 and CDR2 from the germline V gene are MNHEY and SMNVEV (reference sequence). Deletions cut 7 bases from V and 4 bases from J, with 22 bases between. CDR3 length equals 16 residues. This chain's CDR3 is CASIIRWGDPRTEAFF. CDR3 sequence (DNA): TGTGCCAGCATCATACGGTGGGGGGATCCCCGCACTGAAGCTTTCTTT.

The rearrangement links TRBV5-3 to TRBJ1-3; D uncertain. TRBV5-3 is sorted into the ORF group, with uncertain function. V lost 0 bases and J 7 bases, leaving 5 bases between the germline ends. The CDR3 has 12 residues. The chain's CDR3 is CARSLGGNTIYF. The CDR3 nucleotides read TGTGCCAGAAGCTTGGGCGGGAACACCATATATTTT.

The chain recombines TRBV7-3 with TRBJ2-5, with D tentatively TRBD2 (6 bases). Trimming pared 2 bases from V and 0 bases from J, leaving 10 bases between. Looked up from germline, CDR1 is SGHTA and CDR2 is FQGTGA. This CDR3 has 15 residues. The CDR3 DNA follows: TGTGCCAGCAGCTTACGCGGAGGGTACCAAGAGACCCAGTACTTC. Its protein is CASSLRGGYQETQYF.

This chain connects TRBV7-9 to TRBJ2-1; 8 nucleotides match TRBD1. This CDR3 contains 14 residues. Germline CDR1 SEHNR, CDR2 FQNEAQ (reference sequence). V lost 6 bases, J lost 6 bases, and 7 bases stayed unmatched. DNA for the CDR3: TGTGCCAGCAGGGGACAGGAAAAGGTCAATGAGCAGTTCTTC. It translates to CASRGQEKVNEQFF.